This entry lists 21 T cell receptor beta chains sequenced from one sample in a study of blood T cell repertoires in COVID-19. Using immunoSEQ multiplex PCR, the repertoire was profiled, and TCRdb retains in-frame clones only, with some absent. The sample contains about 110,000 clones, 88% of which appear only once. Material for sequencing was peripheral blood. Receptor source: a woman aged 50 to 60 with acute or convalescent COVID-19.

The chain uses TRBV27 and TRBJ2-1, with 11 bases matching TRBD2. CDR1 and CDR2 from the germline V gene are MNHEY and SMNVEV (reference sequence). V was pared by 0 bases and J by 9 bases, with 7 bases of the junction left unmatched. This CDR3 comprises 16 residues. The chain's CDR3 is CASSLSSGRALGEQFF. For the CDR3, the DNA is TGTGCCAGCAGTTTATCTAGCGGGAGGGCCTTGGGTGAGCAGTTCTTC.

The chain employs TRBV28 and TRBJ2-2; 7 bases align to TRBD1. V gave up 6 bases and J gave up 5 bases; unmatched junction bases: 9. This CDR3 is 15 amino acids long. The germline V gene encodes CDR1 MDHEN and CDR2 SYDVKM. CDR3 sequence (DNA): TGTGCCAGCAGGAAGCCTACAGGGGTAACCGGGGAGCTGTTTTTT. Its translation: CASRKPTGVTGELFF.

The J gene is TRBJ2-3, the V gene TRBV6-1; possible D gene TRBD1, 5 bases. Germline CDR1 is MNHNS and CDR2 is SASEGT. Trimming left V 0 bases short and J 3 bases short, with 13 bases between. CDR3 length: 16 amino acids. CDR3 in amino acids: CASSEAWGGVTDTQYF. In nucleotides, the CDR3 is TGTGCCAGCAGTGAAGCGTGGGGCGGTGTTACAGATACGCAGTATTTT.

The chain recombines TRBV7-7 with TRBJ2-3; D might be TRBD2 (6 bases). CDR3 length: 15 residues. Deletions cut 5 bases from V and 1 base from J, with 13 bases between. The germline V gene encodes CDR1 SSHAT and CDR2 FNYEAQ (reference sequence). DNA for the CDR3: TGTGCCAGCAGCCGAGGCGGGGATCGCACAGATACGCAGTATTTT. Translating it yields CASSRGGDRTDTQYF. Supplemented by reference TRBV7-7 and TRBJ2-3, the full variable domain reads GAGVSQSPRYKVTKRGQDVTLRCDPISSHATLYWYQQALGQGPEFLTYFNYEAQPDKSGLPSDRFSAERPEGSISTLTIQRTEQRDSAMYRCASSRGGDRTDTQYFGPGTRLTVL.

J is TRBJ2-1 and V is TRBV24-1; 12 bases match TRBD2. Germline assignment: CDR1 KGHDR and CDR2 SFDVKD. This CDR3 region has 17 residues. The V segment lost 3 bases and the J segment 8 bases; nucleotides outside the gene matches: 10. DNA of the CDR3: TGTGCCACCAGTGATCGTCTACTAGCGGGAGGTTCTTATGAGCAGTTCTTC. It yields the protein CATSDRLLAGGSYEQFF.

This clone was observed a single time. This chain connects TRBV30 to TRBJ1-2; TRBD1 aligns across 8 bases. The CDR3 covers 16 residues. CDR1 GTSNPN and CDR2 SVGIG come from the germline V gene (reference sequence). Trimming removed 3 bases from V and 3 bases from J; junction bases left unmatched: 12. The CDR3 spells CAWRRAGGWGDYGYTF. DNA for the CDR3: TGTGCCTGGAGGCGGGCAGGGGGCTGGGGGGACTATGGCTACACCTTC.

The chain is built from TRBV6-1 and TRBJ1-2; D unclear. V dropped 3 bases and J dropped 1 base, with 6 bases sitting between them. Germline V gene sequence: CDR1 MNHNS, CDR2 SASEGT. CDR3 length: 13 amino acids. CDR3 region: CASSDGGNYGYTF. The CDR3 region has the DNA TGTGCCAGCAGTGATGGCGGTAACTATGGCTACACCTTC.

V gene TRBV5-6 combines with J gene TRBJ1-6; D unclear. CDR1 is SGHDT and CDR2 is YYEEEE in the germline V gene. Trimming left V 2 bases short and J 10 bases short, with 13 bases between. This CDR3 has 14 amino acids. CDR3 sequence reads: CASSLPEAGSPLHF. CDR3 DNA: TGTGCCAGCAGCTTACCAGAAGCCGGGTCACCCCTCCACTTT.

The V and J genes are TRBV18 and TRBJ1-1; 7 bases match TRBD1. The CDR3 is 16 amino acids. V was pared by 3 bases and J by 4 bases, with 11 bases of the junction left unmatched. Germline CDR1 reads KGHSH; CDR2 reads LQKENI. DNA for the CDR3: TGTGCCAGCTCACCGCCCCCCGGGACAGCGGCCACTGAAGCTTTCTTT. Translation gives CASSPPPGTAATEAFF.

As to this clone: This CDR3 is also generated by other DNA sequences in the sample. This chain connects TRBV27 to TRBJ2-7; D gene uncertain. CDR3 length: 12 residues. The V gene lost 3 bases and the J gene lost 3 bases, with 6 bases spanning the gap. CDR1 is MNHEY and CDR2 is SMNVEV in the germline V gene (reference sequence). The CDR3 nucleotides are TGTGCCAGCAGTTTCCTCAGCTACGAGCAGTACTTC. Protein sequence: CASSFLSYEQYF.

The V and J genes are TRBV9 and TRBJ2-3; D gene ambiguous. From germline, CDR1 is SGDLS and CDR2 YYNGEE. The ends were cut back, 2 bases at V and 7 bases at J, with 8 bases in the middle. The CDR3 totals 12 residues. The DNA of the CDR3 is TGTGCCAGCAGCGTTCCGGGTCATACGCAGTATTTT. It yields the protein CASSVPGHTQYF.

This clone was seen only once. The chain combines TRBV19 with TRBJ1-1, with TRBD1 identical over 9 bases. Losses at the gene ends were 4 bases for V and 1 base for J; bases not matched to a gene: 7. The V gene's germline CDR1 is LNHDA and CDR2 SQIVND (reference sequence). There are 16 residues in the CDR3. The CDR3 here is CASSTLTGQGNTEAFF. DNA of the CDR3: TGTGCCAGTAGTACCTTAACGGGACAGGGGAACACTGAAGCTTTCTTT.

V usage is TRBV2 and J usage is TRBJ2-1; 10 nucleotides match TRBD1. CDR3 size: 15 residues. Looked up from germline, CDR1 is SNHLY and CDR2 is FYNNEI. V lost 6 bases and J lost 4; bases outside the gene matches: 6. The CDR3 spells CASRATGGRYNEQFF. The CDR3 DNA follows: TGTGCCAGCAGGGCGACAGGGGGCAGGTACAATGAGCAGTTCTTC.

The rearrangement joins TRBV19 to TRBJ1-5; 8 bases line up with TRBD1. The germline V gene encodes CDR1 LNHDA and CDR2 SQIVND (reference sequence). This CDR3 comprises 14 residues. V was pared by 9 bases and J by 1 base, with 5 bases of the junction left unmatched. CDR3 protein: CASAQGASNQPQHF. Written as DNA, the CDR3 is TGTGCCAGCGCCCAGGGGGCAAGCAATCAGCCCCAGCATTTT.

The chain links TRBV5-1 to TRBJ2-1; no firm D call. The germline V gene has CDR1 SGHRS and CDR2 YFSETQ. The CDR3 totals 13 residues. Trimming took off 4 bases at V and 5 bases at J, with 10 bases between the two ends. CDR3 sequence reads: CASSTTGNNEQFF. CDR3 nucleotide sequence: TGCGCCAGCAGCACGACTGGAAACAATGAGCAGTTCTTC. Filled out from reference TRBV5-1 and TRBJ2-1, the complete variable domain reads KAGVTQTPRYLIKTRGQQVTLSCSPISGHRSVSWYQQTPGQGLQFLFEYFSETQRNKGNFPGRFSGRQFSNSRSEMNVSTLELGDSALYLCASSTTGNNEQFFGPGTRLTVL.

This clone is a singleton in its sample. The gene calls are TRBV29-1 and TRBJ2-1; D not resolved. CDR3 length: 12 residues. The germline V gene encodes CDR1 SQVTM and CDR2 ANQGSEA. The CDR3 region is CSGVLSRGEQFF. In DNA form, the CDR3 reads TGCAGTGGTGTGCTTTCGAGAGGTGAGCAGTTCTTC.

The chain employs TRBV5-1 and TRBJ1-1, with D perhaps TRBD1 (5 bases). The CDR3 contains 18 residues. Germline loops: CDR1 SGHRS, CDR2 YFSETQ. Trimming removed 0 bases from V and 5 bases from J, with 23 bases in between. The DNA of the CDR3 is TGCGCCAGCAGCTTGGAGAACGGGGCGGAGGGAGGTGGTACTGAAGCTTTCTTT. Translating it yields CASSLENGAEGGGTEAFF.

This sequence joins TRBV5-1 and TRBJ1-1; unclear D gene. The germline gives CDR1 SGHRS, CDR2 YFSETQ. The CDR3 length is 13 residues. Deletions cut 7 bases from V and 1 base from J, with 11 bases between. For the CDR3, the DNA is TGCGCCAGCTACCGGGATCCGAACACTGAAGCTTTCTTT. Translation: CASYRDPNTEAFF.

V gene TRBV6-5 combines with J gene TRBJ1-1; D remains ambiguous. The CDR3 has 16 amino acids. V shed 0 bases and J shed 4 bases, with 15 bases lying between them. CDR1 MNHEY and CDR2 SVGAGI come from the germline V gene. The CDR3 DNA reads TGTGCCAGCAGTTACTCGACTGACGGCAGTACCACTGAAGCTTTCTTT. Protein sequence: CASSYSTDGSTTEAFF.

The J gene is TRBJ2-5, the V gene TRBV19, with D possibly being TRBD1 (6 bases). The CDR3 spans 13 residues. With 4 bases removed from V and 4 bases from J, the gap between germline ends came to 10 bases. The germline V gene encodes CDR1 LNHDA and CDR2 SQIVND (reference sequence). CDR3 coding DNA: TGTGCCAGTAGTAGGTTGGGGGCAGAGACCCAGTACTTC. This encodes CASSRLGAETQYF.

The chain recombines TRBV9 with TRBJ2-2; D gene unclear. Trimming took off 3 bases at V and 7 bases at J, with 7 bases between the two ends. The CDR3 loop spans 12 amino acids. Germline CDR1 SGDLS, CDR2 YYNGEE. CDR3 sequence: CASSETGGELFF. The CDR3 bases are TGTGCCAGCAGCGAGACGGGCGGGGAGCTGTTTTTT.